The 18 T cell receptor beta chains below all came from one sample that was sequenced in a study of cytomegalovirus exposure and HLA in healthy donors. A multiplex PCR was run with 60 Vbeta primers and 13 Jbeta primers. Clones were sequenced by immunoSEQ multiplex PCR, and TCRdb holds only the in-frame ones, with some missing. The table includes under 250,000 clones, approximately 85% detected once. The sequencing sample was made of PBMCs. The receptors stem from a woman aged 40 to 49 in good health and CMV-seronegative.

V usage is TRBV7-6 and J usage is TRBJ2-2, with 13 bases matching TRBD2. Germline assignment: CDR1 SGHVS and CDR2 FNYEAQ. Trimming removed 2 bases from V and 3 bases from J; junction bases left unmatched: 3. The CDR3 is 17 amino acids. CDR3 loop: CASSLRTSGRDTGELFF. As DNA, the CDR3 is TGTGCCAGCAGCTTAAGGACTAGCGGGAGAGACACCGGGGAGCTGTTTTTT.

The genes are TRBV28 and TRBJ1-5, with D possibly being TRBD1 (5 bases). The germline gives CDR1 MDHEN, CDR2 SYDVKM. V gave up 2 bases and J gave up 6 bases, with 14 bases separating them. The CDR3 is 15 residues long. The CDR3 sequence: CASSLLGTGGQPQHF. The CDR3 DNA sequence: TGTGCCAGCAGTTTACTCGGGACGGGAGGTCAGCCCCAGCATTTT. Based on the CDR3 plus reference TRBV28 and TRBJ1-5, the full variable domain is DVKVTQSSRYLVKRTGEKVFLECVQDMDHENMFWYRQDPGLGLRLIYFSYDVKMKEKGDIPEGYSVSREKKERFSLILESASTNQTSMYLCASSLLGTGGQPQHFGDGTRLSIL.

The chain carries TRBV30 and TRBJ1-1; 7 bases map to TRBD1. J was trimmed by 10 bases and V by 0 bases; bases with no gene match: 8. The CDR3 is made up of 13 amino acids. CDR1 is GTSNPN and CDR2 is SVGIG in the germline V gene (reference sequence). This CDR3 is CAWSVGQGGSAFF. For the CDR3, the DNA is TGTGCCTGGAGTGTAGGGCAGGGGGGCTCAGCTTTCTTT.

The chain employs TRBV21-1 and TRBJ2-7; the DNA was not compared with TRBD2, the D call given in the table. TRBV21-1 is a pseudogene locus. This CDR3 is 22 amino acids long. In DNA, the CDR3 is TGTGCCAGCCCCAGAAAGGTCCCCAGCGGGAGGTCTTCGTACCGTCCCACCTACGAGCAGTACTTC. This sequence encodes CASPRKVPSGRSSYRPTYEQYF.

The rearrangement uses TRBV7-7 and TRBJ2-5, with 11 bases that match TRBD2. CDR3 length: 18 amino acids. V gave up 4 bases and J gave up 2 bases; unmatched junction bases: 12. CDR1 SSHAT and CDR2 FNYEAQ come from the germline V gene (reference sequence). The CDR3 protein is CASSYGTSGSHGQETQYF. CDR3 DNA: TGTGCCAGCAGCTATGGGACTAGCGGAAGTCACGGGCAAGAGACCCAGTACTTC. The full variable domain, with the rest looked up from reference TRBV7-7 and TRBJ2-5, is GAGVSQSPRYKVTKRGQDVTLRCDPISSHATLYWYQQALGQGPEFLTYFNYEAQPDKSGLPSDRFSAERPEGSISTLTIQRTEQRDSAMYRCASSYGTSGSHGQETQYFGPGTRLLVL.

The chain combines TRBV5-1 with TRBJ2-4; D might be TRBD2 (7 bases). Germline V gives CDR1 SGHRS, CDR2 YFSETQ. Deletions cut 4 bases from V and 10 bases from J, with 15 bases between. The CDR3 contains 13 residues. The CDR3 region is CASSLAEGGIQYF. The CDR3 region has the DNA TGCGCCAGCAGCCTAGCGGAGGGGGGGATTCAGTACTTC.

The chain employs TRBV19 and TRBJ2-3; D might be TRBD1 (6 bases). Germline V gives CDR1 LNHDA, CDR2 SQIVND (reference sequence). The CDR3 covers 20 residues. V dropped 4 bases and J dropped 0 bases, with 26 bases sitting between them. CDR3 protein: CASSTGTTGNPIPSTDTQYF. The CDR3 DNA follows: TGTGCCAGTAGTACTGGAACGACAGGAAACCCTATTCCTAGCACAGATACGCAGTATTTT.

V usage is TRBV9 and J usage is TRBJ2-3; no clear D. Trimming removed 10 bases at V and 2 bases at J, with 5 bases between. CDR3 length: 10 amino acids. Germline assignment: CDR1 SGDLS and CDR2 YYNGEE. In nucleotides, the CDR3 is TGTGCCTACTACACAGATACGCAGTATTTT. It is translated as CAYYTDTQYF.

The V and J genes are TRBV10-3 and TRBJ1-2; D may be TRBD1 (6 bases). Trimming shortened V by 8 bases and J by 0 bases, and 16 bases separated the two germline ends. Looked up from germline, CDR1 is ENHRY and CDR2 is SYGVKD. The CDR3 is 15 amino acids. In nucleotides, the CDR3 is TGTGCCATCGCCGACACAGGGAGTTCTAACTATGGCTACACCTTC. It yields the protein CAIADTGSSNYGYTF.

The V call is TRBV7-3, the J call TRBJ2-1, with TRBD2 identical over 14 bases. Germline assignment: CDR1 SGHTA and CDR2 FQGTGA. The CDR3 sequence is 19 residues long. J was trimmed by 2 bases and V by 1 base; bases with no gene match: 7. The DNA of the CDR3 is TGTGCCAGCAGCTTAATCGGGACTAGCGGGAGTTCGGCCTACAATGAGCAGTTCTTC. This gives the protein CASSLIGTSGSSAYNEQFF.

This rearrangement joins TRBV25-1 to TRBJ1-6; 8 nucleotides match TRBD1. The V segment lost 3 bases and the J segment 10 bases; nucleotides outside the gene matches: 2. CDR3 size: 13 residues. In germline, CDR1 is MGHDK, CDR2 SYGVNS. The CDR3 region is CASSEDRVSPLHF. The CDR3 nucleotides are TGTGCCAGCAGTGAGGACAGGGTGTCACCCCTCCACTTT.

The chain employs TRBV27 and TRBJ2-7, with a tentative D call TRBD2 (5 bases). Germline CDR1 reads MNHEY; CDR2 reads SMNVEV (reference sequence). CDR3 size: 13 residues. Trimming shortened V by 2 bases and J by 4 bases, and 9 bases separated the two germline ends. The CDR3 here is CASSLEGNYEQYF. DNA for the CDR3: TGTGCCAGCAGTTTAGAGGGCAATTACGAGCAGTACTTC.

V and J are TRBV18 and TRBJ1-3; 7 bases align to TRBD1. The CDR3 loop spans 16 amino acids. Trimming cost V 4 bases and J 0 bases; bases outside gene matches: 6. CDR1 is KGHSH and CDR2 is LQKENI in the germline V gene. As DNA, the CDR3 is TGTGCCAGCTCACGAGGACAGGTGATCTCTGGAAACACCATATATTTT. Protein product: CASSRGQVISGNTIYF. The full variable domain, with the rest looked up from reference TRBV18 and TRBJ1-3, is NAGVMQNPRHLVRRRGQEARLRCSPMKGHSHVYWYRQLPEEGLKFMVYLQKENIIDESGMPKERFSAEFPKEGPSILRIQQVVRGDSAAYFCASSRGQVISGNTIYFGEGSWLTVV.

V and J are TRBV28 and TRBJ1-1; D not resolved. Looked up from germline, CDR1 is MDHEN and CDR2 is SYDVKM. Trimming took 5 bases from V and 3 from J, leaving 10 bases between them. The CDR3 length is 13 residues. The CDR3 sequence is CASSTTPHTEAFF. The CDR3 DNA reads TGTGCCAGCAGTACTACACCTCACACTGAAGCTTTCTTT.

This chain uses TRBV2 with TRBJ1-2; TRBD1 matches at 7 bases. Germline CDR1 reads SNHLY; CDR2 reads FYNNEI. J was trimmed by 7 bases and V by 1 base; bases with no gene match: 6. There are 14 residues in the CDR3. This chain's CDR3 is CASSEERGLGGYTF. The CDR3 DNA reads TGTGCCAGCAGTGAAGAAAGGGGGCTAGGTGGCTACACCTTC.

V and J are TRBV11-2 and TRBJ1-4; D is ambiguous. The V and J ends lost 0 bases and 5 bases respectively, with 10 bases between them. This CDR3 contains 15 residues. CDR1 and CDR2 from the germline V gene are SGHAT and FQNNGV. The CDR3 sequence: CASSLERAVNEKLFF. DNA of the CDR3: TGTGCCAGCAGCTTAGAGAGGGCAGTGAATGAAAAACTGTTTTTT.

The rearrangement uses TRBV29-1 and TRBJ2-3; D possibly corresponds to TRBD2 (5 bases). This CDR3 spans 15 amino acids. V lost 4 bases, J lost 0 bases, and 14 bases lay in between. The germline V gene encodes CDR1 SQVTM and CDR2 ANQGSEA. This CDR3 is CSVARDYPSTDTQYF. The CDR3 DNA reads TGCAGCGTTGCCCGGGATTATCCTAGCACAGATACGCAGTATTTT.

This rearrangement joins TRBV30 to TRBJ1-2, with D perhaps matching TRBD1 (5 bases). Germline V gives CDR1 GTSNPN, CDR2 SVGIG (reference sequence). This CDR3 has 12 residues. V gave up 2 bases and J gave up 7 bases, with 11 bases separating them. The CDR3 DNA reads as TGTGCCTGGAGTACATCAGGGTCTGGCTACACCTTC. Its translation is CAWSTSGSGYTF. The full variable domain, completed using reference TRBV30 and TRBJ1-2, is SQTIHQWPATLVQPVGSPLSLECTVEGTSNPNLYWYRQAAGRGLQLLFYSVGIGQISSEVPQNLSASRPQDRQFILSSKKLLLSDSGFYLCAWSTSGSGYTFGSGTRLTVV.